These T cell receptor beta chains were read from a single sample in a study of neoadjuvant nivolumab and ipilimumab in lung cancer. This table comes from immunoSEQ multiplex PCR, and its TCRdb copy is limited to in-frame clones, with some not included. The sample carries approximately 17,000 clones, 65% to 85% recorded once. The material sequenced was tumor tissue, taken after neoadjuvant nivolumab, alone or with ipilimumab, at or shortly before surgery. The receptors shown here come from an adult with non-small cell lung cancer. CDR3s include the opening cysteine and the closing phenylalanine or tryptophan. Each record gives: D gene, CDR3 length, J gene, V gene, clone size, CDR3 protein, CDR3 DNA. D genes are given only for firm matches. Not every row has a clone size; where given, it reads once, few, many or a size class.

>NA|16|TRBJ2-1|TRBV19|few
CASSLLLTGQRNEQFF
TGTGCCAGTAGTCTACTCCTAACGGGCCAAAGGAATGAGCAGTTCTTC
>NA|14|TRBJ2-2|TRBV7-2|once
CASSFLGTTGELFF
TGTGCCAGCAGCTTTTTGGGGACTACCGGGGAGCTGTTTTTT
>NA|15|TRBJ2-5|TRBV5-1|NA
CASSLATGAEETQYF
TGCGCCAGCAGCTTGGCCACGGGGGCGGAGGAGACCCAGTACTTC
>NA|12|TRBJ1-1|TRBV5-1|once
CASSLPSTEAFF
TGCGCCAGCAGCTTACCAAGCACTGAAGCTTTCTTT
>TRBD1|13|TRBJ2-7|TRBV29-1|NA
CSVDRQGSHEQYF
TGCAGCGTGGACCGACAGGGTAGCCACGAGCAGTACTTC
>TRBD1|16|TRBJ1-5|TRBV6-4|medium-sized
CASSPRGTGTNQPQHF
TGTGCCAGCAGTCCCAGGGGGACAGGGACAAATCAGCCCCAGCATTTT
>TRBD1|18|TRBJ2-3|TRBV7-3|few
CASSSIRTGVNSTDTQYF
TGTGCCAGCAGCTCCATCAGGACAGGCGTTAATAGCACAGATACGCAGTATTTT
>NA|15|TRBJ1-5|TRBV10-2|NA
CASSESGHRNQPQHF
TGCGCCAGCAGTGAGTCGGGCCACCGTAATCAGCCCCAGCATTTT
>NA|14|TRBJ1-2|TRBV2|medium-sized
CASSPGQTGWGYTF
TGTGCCAGCAGTCCCGGACAGACTGGTTGGGGCTACACCTTC
>NA|14|TRBJ2-5|TRBV7-2|NA
CASSLVGGQETQYF
TGTGCCAGCAGCTTAGTCGGGGGCCAAGAGACCCAGTACTTC
>NA|15|TRBJ1-4|TRBV4-1|NA
CASSQGGSSNEKLFF
TGCGCCAGCAGCCAAGGGGGGTCTTCTAATGAAAAACTGTTTTTT
>NA|14|TRBJ1-5|TRBV4-2|few
CASSQDRGNQPQHF
TGTGCCAGCAGCCAAGATAGGGGCAATCAGCCCCAGCATTTT
>NA|13|TRBJ2-1|TRBV7-7|NA
CASSPGDYNEQFF
TGTGCTAGCAGCCCTGGGGACTACAATGAGCAGTTCTTC
>NA|15|TRBJ2-2|TRBV5-1|once
CASSFGGSNTGELFF
TGCGCCAGCAGCTTCGGGGGATCGAACACCGGGGAGCTGTTTTTT
>NA|15|TRBJ1-1|TRBV11-1|NA
CASSQLTGSNTEAFF
TGTGCCAGCAGCCAATTGACAGGTTCGAACACTGAAGCTTTCTTT
>NA|13|TRBJ2-5|TRBV18|NA
CASSPGLAETQYF
TGTGCCAGCTCACCAGGTCTAGCAGAGACCCAGTACTTC
>NA|16|TRBJ1-6|TRBV27|NA
CASSLVGRRDNSPLHF
TGTGCCAGCAGTTTAGTCGGCCGACGCGACAATTCACCCCTCCACTTT
>NA|11|TRBJ2-7|TRBV2|NA
CASLGGYEQYF
TGTGCCAGCCTAGGGGGTTACGAGCAGTACTTC
>NA|13|TRBJ1-1|TRBV5-1|few
CASSLALGGEAFF
TGCGCCAGCAGCTTGGCCTTAGGCGGTGAAGCTTTCTTT
>NA|16|TRBJ1-2|TRBV5-5|NA
CASSLGRDSVIYGYTF
TGTGCCAGCAGCTTGGGGCGAGATTCCGTCATCTATGGCTACACCTTC
>NA|17|TRBJ2-7|TRBV12-1|few
CASSFEVGGASSYEQYF
TGTGCCAGCAGCTTTGAGGTTGGGGGGGCCAGCTCCTACGAGCAGTACTTC
>NA|11|TRBJ1-1|TRBV20-1|medium-sized
CSAMVGTEAFF
TGCAGTGCTATGGTGGGGACTGAAGCTTTCTTT
>TRBD2|16|TRBJ2-7|TRBV5-6|NA
CASSSRLAGGSYEQYF
TGTGCCAGCAGTTCGCGACTAGCGGGGGGCTCATACGAGCAGTACTTC
>NA|13|TRBJ2-7|TRBV5-5|NA
CASSQDRLYEQYF
TGTGCCAGCAGTCAGGACAGACTTTACGAGCAGTACTTC
>TRBD2|19|TRBJ2-2|TRBV18|NA
CASSPPKLAGSWDTGELFF
TGTGCCAGCTCACCACCGAAACTAGCGGGGTCTTGGGACACCGGGGAGCTGTTTTTT
>TRBD1|14|TRBJ1-6|TRBV11-2|NA
CASSFGQGHSPLHF
TGTGCCAGCAGCTTCGGACAGGGACATTCACCCCTCCACTTT
>NA|14|TRBJ1-1|TRBV5-1|NA
CASSLTRLNTEAFF
TGCGCCAGCAGCTTGACCAGGTTGAACACTGAAGCTTTCTTT
>TRBD1|13|TRBJ1-2|TRBV6-6|few
CASTYRGSYGYTF
TGTGCCAGCACCTACAGGGGATCCTATGGCTACACCTTC
>NA|13|TRBJ1-1|TRBV6-1|NA
CASSRDLNTEAFF
TGTGCCAGCAGCCGGGACTTGAACACTGAAGCTTTCTTT
>NA|13|TRBJ1-6|TRBV7-3|NA
CASSFQGNSPLHF
TGTGCCAGCAGCTTCCAGGGGAATTCACCCCTCCACTTT
>NA|12|TRBJ1-1|TRBV4-1|medium-sized
CASSQGLTEAFF
TGCGCCAGCAGCCAGGGTCTCACTGAAGCTTTCTTT
>NA|13|TRBJ2-7|TRBV11-2|NA
CASSHLGGYEQYF
TGTGCCAGCAGCCACCTTGGGGGTTACGAGCAGTACTTC
>NA|14|TRBJ1-5|TRBV4-2|NA
CASSQDHSGQPQHF
TGTGCCAGCAGCCAAGACCACTCGGGCCAGCCCCAGCATTTT
>NA|14|TRBJ1-2|TRBV4-2|NA
CASSQESRDYGYTF
TGTGCCAGCAGCCAAGAGAGCAGGGACTATGGCTACACCTTC
>NA|17|TRBJ2-7|TRBV6-1|NA
CAISEEQSWAGDYEQYF
TGTGCCATCAGTGAGGAACAGTCCTGGGCCGGAGACTACGAGCAGTACTTC
>NA|17|TRBJ1-6|TRBV5-1|NA
CASSSRRDGTYNSPLHF
TGCGCCAGCAGCTCCCGCCGGGACGGTACCTATAATTCACCCCTCCACTTT
>NA|14|TRBJ2-7|TRBV7-8|NA
CASSLAGGVDEQYF
TGTGCCAGCAGCTTAGCAGGGGGGGTGGACGAGCAGTACTTC
>NA|13|TRBJ1-6|TRBV10-1|NA
CASSVQAGSPLHF
TGCGCCAGCAGTGTACAGGCGGGCTCACCCCTCCACTTT
>TRBD1|15|TRBJ1-4|TRBV19|few
CASMDRGQINEKLFF
TGTGCCAGTATGGACAGGGGGCAGATTAATGAAAAACTGTTTTTT
>NA|16|TRBJ2-1|TRBV5-6|NA
CASSLRRSVSYNEQFF
TGTGCCAGCAGCTTGCGGCGGTCCGTCTCCTACAATGAGCAGTTCTTC